The present entry profiles one T cell receptor beta chain with its context. TCRdb keeps only in-frame clones here, not all; method: immunoSEQ multiplex PCR. This repertoire shows around 80,000 clones, almost 90% found once; its top ten account for about 3.3%. The data derive from a study of identifying expanded T cells in peripheral blood. CDR1 and CDR2 (germline): WNHNN, SYGVQD (reference sequence). The CDR3 extends over 13 amino acids. Trimming stripped 0 bases from V and 6 bases from J, with 9 bases between. This clonotype originated in a person between 18 and 69 years old in good health. Sample: blood. The chain is built from TRBV10-1 and TRBJ2-7; D call uncertain. The DNA for the CDR3 is TGCGCCAGCAGTGAGTCGACGGTCCGCGAGCAGTACTTC. This codes for CASSESTVREQYF.